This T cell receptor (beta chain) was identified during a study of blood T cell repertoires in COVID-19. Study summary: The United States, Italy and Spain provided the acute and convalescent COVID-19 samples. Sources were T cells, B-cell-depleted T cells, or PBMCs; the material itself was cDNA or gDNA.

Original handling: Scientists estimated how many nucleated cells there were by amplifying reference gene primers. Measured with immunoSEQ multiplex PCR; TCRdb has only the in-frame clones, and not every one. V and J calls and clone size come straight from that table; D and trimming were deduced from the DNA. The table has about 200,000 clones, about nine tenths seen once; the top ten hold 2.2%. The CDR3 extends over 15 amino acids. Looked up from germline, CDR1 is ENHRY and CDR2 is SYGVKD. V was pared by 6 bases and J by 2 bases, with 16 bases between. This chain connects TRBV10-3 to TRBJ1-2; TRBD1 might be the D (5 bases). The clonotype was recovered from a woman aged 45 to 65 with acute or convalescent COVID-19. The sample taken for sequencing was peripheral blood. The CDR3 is CAIRSGTGENYGYTF. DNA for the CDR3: TGTGCCATCAGATCAGGGACGGGGGAGAACTATGGCTACACCTTC.